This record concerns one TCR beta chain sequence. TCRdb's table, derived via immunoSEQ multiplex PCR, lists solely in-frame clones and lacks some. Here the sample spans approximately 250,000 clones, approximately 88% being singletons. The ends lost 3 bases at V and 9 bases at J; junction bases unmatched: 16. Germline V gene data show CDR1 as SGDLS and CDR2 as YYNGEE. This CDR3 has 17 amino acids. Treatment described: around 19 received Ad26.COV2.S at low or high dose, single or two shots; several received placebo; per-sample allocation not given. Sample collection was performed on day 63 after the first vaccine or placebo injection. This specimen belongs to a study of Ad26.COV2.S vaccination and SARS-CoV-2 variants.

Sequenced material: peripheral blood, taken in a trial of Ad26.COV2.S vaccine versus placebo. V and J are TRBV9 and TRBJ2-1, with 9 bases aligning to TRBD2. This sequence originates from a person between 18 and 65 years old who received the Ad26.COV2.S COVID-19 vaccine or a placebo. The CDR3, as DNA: TGTGCCAGCAGCGCTTCCTATAGCGGGGGCCCTACAGCTGAGCAGTTCTTC. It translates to CASSASYSGGPTAEQFF.